This TCR beta chain emerged from a study of monozygotic twins with inflammatory bowel disease. Reanalyzing the 5' RACE reads, TCRdb keeps one entry per CDR3 protein, without DNA. Its table records roughly 160,000 distinct CDR3 sequences. The sample consisted of blood. This TCR was recovered from a human donor with ulcerative colitis or Crohn's disease, or a healthy co-twin of an affected twin (not recorded which).

This CDR3 reads CSARDFASSGNTIYF. The gene calls are TRBV20-1 and TRBJ1-3. This CDR3 spans 15 amino acids. Looked up from germline, CDR1 is DFQATT and CDR2 is SNEGSKA (reference sequence).